This entry features one T cell receptor (beta chain) sequence. The antigen is unknown. The naive gate required viable CD3+CD4+ or CD3+CD8+ cells with CCR7+CD45RA+CD45RO-CD95-CD27+CD28+ phenotype. These data are taken from a study of T cells after posttransplantation cyclophosphamide. Study-wide results and limits: Later post-transplant blood repertoires were often dominated by donor CD8+ memory clones. Recipient CMV seropositivity and CMV reactivation strongly tracked TRB clonality. Blood and skin or GI T cell repertoires showed limited TRB overlap.

Generated by immunoSEQ multiplex PCR, the TCRdb table keeps only in-frame clones and is missing some. The sample has 25,000 to 35,000 clones, about nine tenths seen once. The trim removed 3 bases at V and 7 bases at J, leaving 8 bases unmatched. Per the germline V gene, CDR1 is SGHDT and CDR2 is YYEEEE. There are 15 residues in the CDR3. Source material: naive CD4+ T cells sorted from PBMCs. The clonotype was recovered from an older woman in good health, CMV-negative, and a related stem cell transplant donor. V gene TRBV5-6 combines with J gene TRBJ2-1; TRBD2 matches at 9 bases. DNA for the CDR3: TGTGCCAGCAGCTATTTTAGCGGGAGATCGAATGAGCAGTTCTTC. This sequence encodes CASSYFSGRSNEQFF.